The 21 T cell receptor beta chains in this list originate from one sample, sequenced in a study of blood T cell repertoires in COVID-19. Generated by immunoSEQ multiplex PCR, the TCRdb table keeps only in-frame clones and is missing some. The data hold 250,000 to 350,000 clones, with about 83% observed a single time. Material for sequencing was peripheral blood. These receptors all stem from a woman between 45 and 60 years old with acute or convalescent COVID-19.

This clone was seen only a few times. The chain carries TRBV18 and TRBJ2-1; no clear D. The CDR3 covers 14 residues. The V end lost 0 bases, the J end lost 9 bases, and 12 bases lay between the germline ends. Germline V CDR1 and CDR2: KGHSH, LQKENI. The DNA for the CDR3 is TGTGCCAGCTCACCACCGTTGGAGCATCCTGAGCAGTTCTTC. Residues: CASSPPLEHPEQFF.

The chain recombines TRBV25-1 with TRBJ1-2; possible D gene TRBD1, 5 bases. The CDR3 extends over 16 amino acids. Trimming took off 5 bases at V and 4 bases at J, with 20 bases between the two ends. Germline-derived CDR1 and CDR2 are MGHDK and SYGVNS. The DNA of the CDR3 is TGTGCCAGCAGTTCAGTATCAGGGTCAAAGAGCTATGGCTACACCTTC. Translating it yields CASSSVSGSKSYGYTF.

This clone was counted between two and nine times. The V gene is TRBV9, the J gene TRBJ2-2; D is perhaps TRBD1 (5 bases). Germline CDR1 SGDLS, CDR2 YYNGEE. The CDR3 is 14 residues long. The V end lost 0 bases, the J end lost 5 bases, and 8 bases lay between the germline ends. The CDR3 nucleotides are TGTGCCAGCAGCGTAGACAGGAGTACCGGGGAGCTGTTTTTT. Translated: CASSVDRSTGELFF.

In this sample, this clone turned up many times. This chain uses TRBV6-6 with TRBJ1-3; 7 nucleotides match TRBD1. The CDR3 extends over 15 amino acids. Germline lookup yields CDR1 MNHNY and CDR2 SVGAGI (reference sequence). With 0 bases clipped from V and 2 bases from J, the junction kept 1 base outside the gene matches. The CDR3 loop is CASSYSTGTGNTIYF. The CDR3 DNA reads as TGTGCCAGCAGTTACTCGACAGGGACTGGAAACACCATATATTTT.

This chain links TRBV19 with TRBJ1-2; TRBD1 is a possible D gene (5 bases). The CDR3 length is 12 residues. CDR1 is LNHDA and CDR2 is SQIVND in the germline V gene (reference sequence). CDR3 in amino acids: CAASTGDYGYTF. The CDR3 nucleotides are TGTGCGGCCTCGACGGGGGACTATGGCTACACCTTC.

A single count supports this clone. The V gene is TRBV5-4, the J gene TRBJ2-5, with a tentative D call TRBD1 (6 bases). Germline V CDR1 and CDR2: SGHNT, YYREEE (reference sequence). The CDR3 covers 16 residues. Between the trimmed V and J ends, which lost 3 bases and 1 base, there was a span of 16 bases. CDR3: CASSSGSGQTQETQYF. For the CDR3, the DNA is TGTGCCAGCAGCTCAGGAAGCGGACAGACCCAAGAGACCCAGTACTTC.

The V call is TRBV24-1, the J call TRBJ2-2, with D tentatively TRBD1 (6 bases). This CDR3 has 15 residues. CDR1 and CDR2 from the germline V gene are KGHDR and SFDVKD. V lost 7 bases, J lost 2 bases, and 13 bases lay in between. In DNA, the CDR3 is TGTGCCACCAGAGACAGGCTCTCAAACACCGGGGAGCTGTTTTTT. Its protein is CATRDRLSNTGELFF.

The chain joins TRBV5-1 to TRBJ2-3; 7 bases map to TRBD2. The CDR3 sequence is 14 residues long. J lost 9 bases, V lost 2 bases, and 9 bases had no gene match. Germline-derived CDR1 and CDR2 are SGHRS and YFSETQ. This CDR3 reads CASSLGLDVETQYF. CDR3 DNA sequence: TGCGCCAGCAGCTTAGGACTAGATGTAGAAACGCAGTATTTT.

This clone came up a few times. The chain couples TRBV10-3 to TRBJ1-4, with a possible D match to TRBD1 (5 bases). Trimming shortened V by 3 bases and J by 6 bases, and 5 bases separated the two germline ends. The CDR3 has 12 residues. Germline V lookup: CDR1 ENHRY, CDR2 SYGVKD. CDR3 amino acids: CAISEQDEKLFF. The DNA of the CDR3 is TGTGCCATCAGTGAACAGGATGAAAAACTGTTTTTT.

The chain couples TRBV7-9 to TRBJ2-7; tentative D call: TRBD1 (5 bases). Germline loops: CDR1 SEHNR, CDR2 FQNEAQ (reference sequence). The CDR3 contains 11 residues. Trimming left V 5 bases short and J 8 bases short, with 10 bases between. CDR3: CASSTRQKQYF. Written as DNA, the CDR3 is TGTGCCAGCAGCACACGACAGAAGCAGTACTTC.

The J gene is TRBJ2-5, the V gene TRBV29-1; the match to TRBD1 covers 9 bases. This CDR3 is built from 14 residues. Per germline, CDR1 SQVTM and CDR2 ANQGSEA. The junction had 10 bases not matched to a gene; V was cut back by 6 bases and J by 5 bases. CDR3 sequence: CSVVPGTGKETQYF. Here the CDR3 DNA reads TGCAGCGTCGTACCCGGGACAGGGAAGGAGACCCAGTACTTC.

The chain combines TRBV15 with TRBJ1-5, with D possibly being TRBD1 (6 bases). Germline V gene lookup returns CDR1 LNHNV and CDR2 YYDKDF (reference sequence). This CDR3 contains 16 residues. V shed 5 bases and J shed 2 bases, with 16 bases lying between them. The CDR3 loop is CATSGGVGAGNQPQHF. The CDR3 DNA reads TGTGCCACCAGCGGGGGAGTGGGGGCTGGCAATCAGCCCCAGCATTTT.

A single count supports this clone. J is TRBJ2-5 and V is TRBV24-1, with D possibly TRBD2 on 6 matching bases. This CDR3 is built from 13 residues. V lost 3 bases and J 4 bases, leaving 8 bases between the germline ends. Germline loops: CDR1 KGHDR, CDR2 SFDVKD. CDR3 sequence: CATSDGLTETQYF. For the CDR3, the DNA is TGTGCCACCAGTGATGGACTAACAGAGACCCAGTACTTC.

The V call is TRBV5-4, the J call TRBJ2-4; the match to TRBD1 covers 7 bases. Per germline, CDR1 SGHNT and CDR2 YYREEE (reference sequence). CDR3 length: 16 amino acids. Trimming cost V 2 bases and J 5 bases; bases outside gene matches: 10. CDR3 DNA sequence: TGTGCCAGCAGCTTCTACAGGGGTGGCGTTGAAAACATTCAGTACTTC. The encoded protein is CASSFYRGGVENIQYF.

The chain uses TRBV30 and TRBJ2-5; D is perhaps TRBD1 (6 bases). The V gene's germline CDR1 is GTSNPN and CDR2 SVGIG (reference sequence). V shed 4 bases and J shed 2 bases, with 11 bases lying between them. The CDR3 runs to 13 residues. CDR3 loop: CAWTNGQQETQYF. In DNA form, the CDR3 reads TGTGCCTGGACTAACGGACAGCAAGAGACCCAGTACTTC. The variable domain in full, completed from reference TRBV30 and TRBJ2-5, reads SQTIHQWPATLVQPVGSPLSLECTVEGTSNPNLYWYRQAAGRGLQLLFYSVGIGQISSEVPQNLSASRPQDRQFILSSKKLLLSDSGFYLCAWTNGQQETQYFGPGTRLLVL.

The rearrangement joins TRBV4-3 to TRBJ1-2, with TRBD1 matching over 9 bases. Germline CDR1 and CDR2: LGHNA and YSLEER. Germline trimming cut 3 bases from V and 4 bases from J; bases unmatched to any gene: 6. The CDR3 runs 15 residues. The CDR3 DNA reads TGCGCCAGCAGCCAGGGACAGGGAGGCCCCTATGGCTACACCTTC. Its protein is CASSQGQGGPYGYTF.

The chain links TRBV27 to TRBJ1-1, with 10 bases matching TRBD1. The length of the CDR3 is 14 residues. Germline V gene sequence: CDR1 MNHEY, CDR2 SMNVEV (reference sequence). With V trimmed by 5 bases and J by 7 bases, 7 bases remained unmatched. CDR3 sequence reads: CASSVGQGRREAFF. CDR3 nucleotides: TGTGCCAGCAGTGTGGGACAGGGGCGGCGTGAAGCTTTCTTT.

The CDR3 sequence: CASSQSQGDYEQYF. DNA of the CDR3: TGTGCCAGCAGCCAGTCACAGGGGGACTACGAGCAGTACTTC. The gene calls are TRBV7-2 and TRBJ2-7; 8 bases are a match to TRBD1. Germline V gene data show CDR1 as SGHTA and CDR2 as FQGNSA. CDR3 length equals 14 residues. V shed 5 bases, J shed 3 bases, and the junction held 6 bases outside the gene matches.

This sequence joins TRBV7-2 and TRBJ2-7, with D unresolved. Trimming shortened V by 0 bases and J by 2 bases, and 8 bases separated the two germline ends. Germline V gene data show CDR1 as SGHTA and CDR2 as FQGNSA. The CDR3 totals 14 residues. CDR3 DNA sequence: TGTGCCAGCAGCTTAGCGCTAAGCCCCTACGAGCAGTACTTC. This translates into CASSLALSPYEQYF.

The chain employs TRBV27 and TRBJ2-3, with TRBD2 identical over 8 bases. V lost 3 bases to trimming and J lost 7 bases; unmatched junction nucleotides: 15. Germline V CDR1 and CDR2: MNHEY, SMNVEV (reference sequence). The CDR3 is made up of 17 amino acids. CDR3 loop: CASSFSGVQSPAYTQYF. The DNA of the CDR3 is TGTGCCAGCAGTTTTAGCGGGGTACAGTCTCCTGCCTATACGCAGTATTTT.

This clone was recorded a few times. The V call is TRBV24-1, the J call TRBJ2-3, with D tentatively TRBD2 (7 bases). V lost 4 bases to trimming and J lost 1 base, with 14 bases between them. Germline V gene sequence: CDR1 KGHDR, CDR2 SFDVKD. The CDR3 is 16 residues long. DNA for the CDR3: TGTGCCACCAGTGAGGGGAGGGCAGGGGGCACAGATACGCAGTATTTT. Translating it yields CATSEGRAGGTDTQYF.